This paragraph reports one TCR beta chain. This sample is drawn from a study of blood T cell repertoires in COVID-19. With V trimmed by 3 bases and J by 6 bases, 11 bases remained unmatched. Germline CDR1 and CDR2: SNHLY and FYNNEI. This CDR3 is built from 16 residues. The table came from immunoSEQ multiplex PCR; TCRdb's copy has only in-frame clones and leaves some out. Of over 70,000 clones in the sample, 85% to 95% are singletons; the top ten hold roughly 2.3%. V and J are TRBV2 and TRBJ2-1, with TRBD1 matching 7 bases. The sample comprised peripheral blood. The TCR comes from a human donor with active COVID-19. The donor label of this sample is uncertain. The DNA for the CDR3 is TGTGCCAGCAGTGAGATAAGGGGACAGCGGAGCAATGAGCAGTTCTTC. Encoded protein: CASSEIRGQRSNEQFF. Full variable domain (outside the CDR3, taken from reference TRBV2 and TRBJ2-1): EPEVTQTPSHQVTQMGQEVILRCVPISNHLYFYWYRQILGQKVEFLVSFYNNEISEKSEIFDDQFSVERPDGSNFTLKIRSTKLEDSAMYFCASSEIRGQRSNEQFFGPGTRLTVL.